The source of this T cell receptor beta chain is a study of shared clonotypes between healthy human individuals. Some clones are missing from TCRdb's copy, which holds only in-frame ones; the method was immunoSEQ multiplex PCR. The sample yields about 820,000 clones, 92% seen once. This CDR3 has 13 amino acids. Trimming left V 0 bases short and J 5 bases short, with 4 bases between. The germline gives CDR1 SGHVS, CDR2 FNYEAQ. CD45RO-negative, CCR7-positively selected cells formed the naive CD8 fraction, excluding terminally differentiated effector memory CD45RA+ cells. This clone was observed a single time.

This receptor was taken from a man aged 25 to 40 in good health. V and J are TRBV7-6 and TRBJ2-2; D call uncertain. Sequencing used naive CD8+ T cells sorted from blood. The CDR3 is CASSLAPTGELFF. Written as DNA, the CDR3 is TGTGCCAGCAGCTTAGCGCCTACCGGGGAGCTGTTTTTT.